This TCR beta chain stems from a study of blood T cell repertoires in COVID-19. Study details: Samples representing acute and convalescent COVID-19 were sourced from the United States, Italy and Spain. PBMCs, B-cell-depleted T cells, or T cells provided the cDNA or gDNA that made up the material.

The length of the CDR3 is 13 residues. V dropped 4 bases and J dropped 2 bases, with 8 bases sitting between them. CDR1 and CDR2 from the germline V gene are SEHNR and FQNEAQ (reference sequence). In the original processing: Using reference gene primer amplification, nucleated cell counts were estimated. The method was immunoSEQ multiplex PCR; TCRdb's version includes in-frame clones alone and lacks a portion of them. V, J and clone size derive from that table, while D and trimming were established from the DNA sequence. The sample consists of tens of thousands of clones, about 88% of them appearing once. This clone was observed a handful of times.

The chain carries TRBV7-9 and TRBJ1-2; D perhaps matches TRBD1 (5 bases). This TCR was recovered from a man between 65 and 85 years old with active or convalescent COVID-19. The specimen was peripheral blood. The CDR3 nucleotides are TGTGCCAGCAGCTCAACAGGAAACTATGGCTACACCTTC. Amino acid sequence: CASSSTGNYGYTF.